Below are 18 T cell receptor beta chains sequenced from a single sample in a study of T cell responses to AZD1222 COVID-19 vaccine. Profiled with immunoSEQ multiplex PCR; TCRdb holds only in-frame clones, not every one. The sample includes 110,000 to 150,000 clones, about 90% of them seen just once. This specimen was peripheral blood, taken on day 0 of AZD1222 vaccination. Receptors were obtained from an adult in good health.

The genes are TRBV9 and TRBJ2-1; D is unresolved. Germline V CDR1 and CDR2: SGDLS, YYNGEE. This CDR3 is 12 amino acids long. Trimming shortened V by 0 bases and J by 8 bases, and 6 bases separated the two germline ends. CDR3 loop: CASSVGRDEQFF. The CDR3 region has the DNA TGTGCCAGCAGCGTAGGCCGGGATGAGCAGTTCTTC.

The V gene is TRBV3-1 (or the pseudogene TRBV3-2), the J gene TRBJ2-3, with unresolved D. The CDR3 length is 12 residues. From germline, CDR1 is LGHDT and CDR2 YNNKEL (reference sequence). Trimming shortened V by 1 base and J by 4 bases, and 3 bases separated the two germline ends. The CDR3 is CASSQAADTQYF. The DNA of the CDR3 is TGTGCCAGCAGCCAAGCGGCAGATACGCAGTATTTT.

The chain couples TRBV6-5 to TRBJ2-2; D is unclear. V gave up 6 bases and J gave up 2 bases, with 13 bases separating them. This CDR3 has 15 residues. Germline V gene sequence: CDR1 MNHEY, CDR2 SVGAGI. Written as DNA, the CDR3 is TGTGCCAGCAGACCTCCGCTCGGTAACACCGGGGAGCTGTTTTTT. Amino acid sequence: CASRPPLGNTGELFF.

The V gene is TRBV9, the J gene TRBJ1-6; tentatively, D is TRBD1 (6 bases). Per germline, CDR1 SGDLS and CDR2 YYNGEE. The CDR3 is made up of 13 amino acids. The germline V and J ends were trimmed by 3 bases and 10 bases, with 11 bases remaining between them. The chain's CDR3 is CASSEIQGSPLHF. The CDR3 nucleotides read TGTGCCAGCAGCGAAATACAGGGCTCACCCCTCCACTTT.

The chain employs TRBV9 and TRBJ1-2; 12 positions agree with TRBD1. The trim removed 4 bases at V and 7 bases at J, leaving 11 bases unmatched. CDR1 is SGDLS and CDR2 is YYNGEE in the germline V gene. The CDR3 loop spans 16 amino acids. The CDR3 DNA reads as TGTGCCAGCAGCCTGGGGACAGGGGGCGCCGATGGTGGCTACACCTTC. Its protein is CASSLGTGGADGGYTF.

The chain uses TRBV6-5 and TRBJ1-6; D gene unclear. The CDR3 is made up of 12 amino acids. Trimming took 11 bases from V and 6 from J, leaving 11 bases between them. Per germline, CDR1 MNHEY and CDR2 SVGAGI. The CDR3 sequence: CADDETNSPLHF. CDR3 DNA: TGTGCCGACGACGAAACTAATTCACCCCTCCACTTT.

The genes are TRBV6-2 or TRBV6-3 and TRBJ1-1; unclear D gene. Trimming cost V 3 bases and J 2 bases, with 7 bases left between them. Per the germline V gene, CDR1 is MNHEY and CDR2 is SVGEGT. The CDR3 runs to 13 residues. For the CDR3, the DNA is TGTGCCAGCAGTTATACCGCTAACACTGAAGCTTTCTTT. Protein sequence: CASSYTANTEAFF.

The genes are TRBV6-6 and TRBJ2-2, with D possibly matching TRBD2 (5 bases). Trimming cost V 6 bases and J 5 bases, with 10 bases left between them. CDR3 size: 13 residues. The germline V gene encodes CDR1 MNHNY and CDR2 SVGAGI (reference sequence). The DNA for the CDR3 is TGTGCCAGCAGCCCCCGGGGAACCGGGGAGCTGTTTTTT. This codes for CASSPRGTGELFF.

The chain employs TRBV6-1 and TRBJ2-7; D unclear. Germline CDR1 MNHNS, CDR2 SASEGT. Trimming stripped 3 bases from V and 3 bases from J, with 3 bases between. This CDR3 contains 11 residues. CDR3 sequence: CASSDFYEQYF. The DNA of the CDR3 is TGTGCCAGCAGTGATTTCTACGAGCAGTACTTC.

This clone was counted between two and nine times. This chain links TRBV11-1 with TRBJ2-7; D unresolved. CDR3 length equals 12 residues. Germline V gene lookup returns CDR1 SGHAT and CDR2 FQDESV (reference sequence). V lost 5 bases, J lost 6 bases, and 11 bases lay in between. CDR3 nucleotide sequence: TGTGCCAGCAGCAATTCAAACTTCGAGCAGTACTTC. Translated: CASSNSNFEQYF.

V and J are TRBV6-5 and TRBJ1-2, with unresolved D. The germline gives CDR1 MNHEY, CDR2 SVGAGI. V dropped 6 bases and J dropped 4 bases, with 12 bases sitting between them. This CDR3 is 13 amino acids long. CDR3 in DNA: TGTGCCAGCAGGCGCTCCAGTATCTATGGCTACACCTTC. This sequence encodes CASRRSSIYGYTF.

The chain is built from TRBV11-3 and TRBJ2-2; D is unresolved. The germline V gene has CDR1 SGHNT and CDR2 YENEEA. The CDR3 spans 13 residues. V gave up 5 bases and J gave up 6 bases, with 10 bases separating them. The CDR3 sequence is CASSLKVSGELFF. The CDR3 DNA is TGTGCCAGCAGCCTAAAGGTGTCCGGGGAGCTGTTTTTT.

The V call is TRBV7-9, the J call TRBJ1-2, with no clear D. The CDR3 contains 13 residues. Germline V CDR1 and CDR2: SEHNR, FQNEAQ (reference sequence). The V end was cut by 1 base, the J end by 4 bases, with 7 bases between. CDR3 in amino acids: CASSLVRFYGYTF. In DNA form, the CDR3 reads TGTGCCAGCAGCTTAGTTCGGTTCTATGGCTACACCTTC.

The chain has TRBV7-2 and TRBJ1-6, with D perhaps TRBD1 (5 bases). The CDR3 consists of 15 residues. V dropped 3 bases and J dropped 3 bases, with 9 bases sitting between them. CDR1 SGHTA and CDR2 FQGNSA come from the germline V gene. In DNA form, the CDR3 reads TGTGCCAGCAGCTTCAGGGACGGCTATAATTCACCCCTCCACTTT. Encoded protein: CASSFRDGYNSPLHF.

The chain recombines TRBV18 with TRBJ1-6, with unresolved D. Germline CDR1 and CDR2: KGHSH and LQKENI. V gave up 3 bases and J gave up 3 bases, with 9 bases separating them. The CDR3 runs 15 residues. CDR3 nucleotide sequence: TGTGCCAGCTCACCCCAGGAGTACTATAATTCACCCCTCCACTTT. Its protein is CASSPQEYYNSPLHF.

This clone appeared once. Other DNA sequences in the same sample also yield this CDR3. This rearrangement joins TRBV5-1 to TRBJ1-1; no firm D call. Germline CDR1 reads SGHRS; CDR2 reads YFSETQ. V lost 2 bases to trimming and J lost 0 bases, with 8 bases between them. This CDR3 spans 14 amino acids. The CDR3 is CASSFGRVNTEAFF. The CDR3 DNA is TGCGCCAGCAGCTTTGGACGGGTGAACACTGAAGCTTTCTTT.

In its sample, this clone was seen once. The chain links TRBV5-6 to TRBJ1-1; D possibly corresponds to TRBD1 (6 bases). The V end lost 2 bases, the J end lost 6 bases, and 11 bases lay between the germline ends. Looked up from germline, CDR1 is SGHDT and CDR2 is YYEEEE. CDR3 length: 13 residues. The chain's CDR3 is CASSFWGAAEAFF. As DNA, the CDR3 is TGTGCCAGCAGCTTTTGGGGGGCCGCTGAAGCTTTCTTT.

V is TRBV28 and J is TRBJ1-1; D unresolved. Trimming stripped 6 bases from V and 4 bases from J, with 9 bases between. Germline V gene data show CDR1 as MDHEN and CDR2 as SYDVKM. The CDR3 consists of 12 residues. CDR3 loop: CASSLGCTEAFF. DNA of the CDR3: TGTGCCAGCAGCCTAGGGTGCACTGAAGCTTTCTTT.